This T cell receptor beta chain was recorded in a study of T cell responses to AZD1222 COVID-19 vaccine. As for the study in general: Investigators merged groups given second doses at roughly 4 or roughly 12 weeks.

Findings and limits, study-wide: Possibly, clonal diversity was underestimated; donors were largely white British and included more females. Recipients of AZD1222 seropositive at baseline numbered only five or six. At 160-218 and 743-854, vaccine-associated CD4 TCRs were dominant, and they spanned spike.

On this clone: The antigen remains unidentified.

The ends were cut back, 7 bases at V and 4 bases at J, with 17 bases in the middle. CDR1 SNHLY and CDR2 FYNNEI come from the germline V gene. The length of the CDR3 is 15 residues. Profiling relied on immunoSEQ multiplex PCR, and the TCRdb table lists in-frame clones only, not all of them. The sample has fewer than 200,000 clones; over 80% are singletons. This chain connects TRBV2 to TRBJ2-1; tentative D call: TRBD2 (5 bases). Sequenced material: peripheral blood, taken on day 0 of AZD1222 vaccination. The sequence was obtained from an adult in good health. The CDR3 here is CASKPSLLFYNEQFF. CDR3 bases: TGTGCCAGCAAACCTAGCCTACTTTTTTACAATGAGCAGTTCTTC.